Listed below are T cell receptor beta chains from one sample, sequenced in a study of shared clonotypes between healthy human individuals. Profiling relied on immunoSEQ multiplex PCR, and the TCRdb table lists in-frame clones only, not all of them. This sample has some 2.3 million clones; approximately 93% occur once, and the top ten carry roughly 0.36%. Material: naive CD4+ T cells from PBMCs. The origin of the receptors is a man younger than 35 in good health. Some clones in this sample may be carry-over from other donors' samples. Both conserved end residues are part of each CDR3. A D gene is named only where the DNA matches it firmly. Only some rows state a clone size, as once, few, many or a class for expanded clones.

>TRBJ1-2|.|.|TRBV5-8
TGTGCCAGCAGCTCGCGGCCGGACTCTAACTATGGCTACACCTTC
CASSSRPDSNYGYTF
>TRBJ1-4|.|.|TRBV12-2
TGTGCAAGGACGGACAGGGGAAATGAAAAACTGTTTTTT
CARTDRGNEKLFF
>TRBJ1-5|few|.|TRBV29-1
TGCAGCGTCCAGGAATTTAGCGATCAGCCCCAGCATTTT
CSVQEFSDQPQHF
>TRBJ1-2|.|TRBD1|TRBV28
TGTGCCAGCAGTACGACAGGGGCCCTTGACTATGGCTACACCTTC
CASSTTGALDYGYTF
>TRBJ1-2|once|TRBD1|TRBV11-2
TGTGCCAGCAGCTCGAGGACAGGGGGAGGCTACACCTTC
CASSSRTGGGYTF
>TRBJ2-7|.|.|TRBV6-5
TGTGCCAGCAGTTACTCGAACCTAGCAGGGCACTACGAGCAGTACTTC
CASSYSNLAGHYEQYF
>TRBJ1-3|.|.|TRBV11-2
TGTGCCAGCAGCTTAGATCTTTGGGGGGACGGAAACACCATATATTTT
CASSLDLWGDGNTIYF
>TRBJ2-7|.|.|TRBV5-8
TGTGCCAGCAGCCCCCCTAGTGGACAGAGCCCCTACGAGCAGTACTTC
CASSPPSGQSPYEQYF
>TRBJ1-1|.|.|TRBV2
TGTGCCAGCGGCCCAGGGATGAACACTGAAGCTTTCTTT
CASGPGMNTEAFF
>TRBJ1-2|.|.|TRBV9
TGTGCCAGCAGCCCCACAGAGAGGGGTCGGGGCTACACCTTC
CASSPTERGRGYTF
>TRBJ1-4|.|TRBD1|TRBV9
TGTGCCAGCAGCGTATCAGGGGGACAAGCGGGAGAAAAACTGTTTTTT
CASSVSGGQAGEKLFF
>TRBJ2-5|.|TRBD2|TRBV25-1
TGTGCCAGCAGTGAGTCTAGCGGTACCCAAGAGACCCAGTACTTC
CASSESSGTQETQYF
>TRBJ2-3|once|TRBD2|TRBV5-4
TGTGCCAGCAGCTTGGCGCGCGGGAGCGCAGATACGCAGTATTTT
CASSLARGSADTQYF
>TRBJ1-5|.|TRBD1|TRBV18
TGTGCCAGCTCACCAGACAGGGGGCGCGGCAATCAGCCCCAGCATTTT
CASSPDRGRGNQPQHF
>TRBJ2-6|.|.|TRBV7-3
TGTGCCAGCAGCTTAAGTGGGCGGGTTGTCCTGACTTTC
CASSLSGRVVLTF
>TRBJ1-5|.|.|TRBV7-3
TGTGCCAGCTCACTAACCTGGGGGCAGCCCCAGCATTTT
CASSLTWGQPQHF
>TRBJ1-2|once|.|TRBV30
TGTGCCTGGAGTACCAAGGGGTCTGGCTACACCTTC
CAWSTKGSGYTF
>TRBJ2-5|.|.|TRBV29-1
TGCAGCGTGGGGACGAGGTTGGGGAAGACCCAGTACTTC
CSVGTRLGKTQYF
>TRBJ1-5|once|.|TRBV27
TGTGCCAGCAGCCGACCGGGCCAGCCCCAGCATTTT
CASSRPGQPQHF
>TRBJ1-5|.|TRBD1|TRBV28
TGTGCCAGCAGTTCGGGACAGGGGGCCTATCAGCCCCAGCATTTT
CASSSGQGAYQPQHF
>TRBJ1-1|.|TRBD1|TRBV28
TGTGCCAGCAGTACAGGGGGCGGAAGGACTGAAGCTTTCTTT
CASSTGGGRTEAFF
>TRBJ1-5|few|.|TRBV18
TGTGCCAGCTCACCCGACCGGACTCAGCCCCAGCATTTT
CASSPDRTQPQHF
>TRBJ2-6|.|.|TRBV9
TGTGCCAGCAGCGGATACACAGACTCTGGGGCCAACGTCCTGACTTTC
CASSGYTDSGANVLTF
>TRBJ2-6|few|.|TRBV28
TGTGCCATCCGTGGGGGCTCTGGGGCCAACGTCCTGACTTTC
CAIRGGSGANVLTF
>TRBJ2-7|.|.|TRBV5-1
TGCGCCAGCAGCCAGGGTGGGACCGCAACCTACGAGCAGTACTTC
CASSQGGTATYEQYF
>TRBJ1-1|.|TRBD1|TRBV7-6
TGTGCCAGCAGCTTCGGGACAGAACTGAACACTGAAGCTTTCTTT
CASSFGTELNTEAFF
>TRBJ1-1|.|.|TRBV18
TGTGCCAGCTCACGAGACGACACTGAAGCTTTCTTT
CASSRDDTEAFF
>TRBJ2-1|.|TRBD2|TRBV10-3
TGTGCCATCAAAGGAACTAGCGGGAGGGCCAATGAGCAGTTCTTC
CAIKGTSGRANEQFF
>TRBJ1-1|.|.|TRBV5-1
TGCGCCAGCAGCTTGGCGGCAGGGAACACTGAAGCTTTCTTT
CASSLAAGNTEAFF
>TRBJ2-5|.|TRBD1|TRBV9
TGTGCCAGCAGCCGCGGACAGGGGGCTGGTGAGACCCAGTACTTC
CASSRGQGAGETQYF
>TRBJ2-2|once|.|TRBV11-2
TGTGCCAGCAGCTCCCTCCTTTGGGGGCGGCAGGACGACTCCGGGGAGCTGTTTTTT
CASSSLLWGRQDDSGELFF
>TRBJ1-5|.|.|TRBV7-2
TGTGCCAGCAGCTTAGTACGTAATCAGCCCCAGCATTTT
CASSLVRNQPQHF
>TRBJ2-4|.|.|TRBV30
TGTGCCTGGGGATCAGAAAACATTCAGTACTTC
CAWGSENIQYF
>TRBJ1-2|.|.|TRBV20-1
TGCAGTGCACAAGGGGGTGGCTACACCTTC
CSAQGGGYTF
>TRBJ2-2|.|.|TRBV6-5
TGTGCCAGCAGTTACCACGGGACCGGGGGTCCCGGGGAGCTGTTTTTT
CASSYHGTGGPGELFF
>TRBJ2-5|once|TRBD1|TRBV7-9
TGTGCCAGCAGCCAATTACCGGGACAGGGGGGACGGGAGACCCAGTACTTC
CASSQLPGQGGRETQYF
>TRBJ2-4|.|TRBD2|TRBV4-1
TGCGCCAGCAGCCCTCTAGCGGGAGGGGGGGAAAACATTCAGTACTTC
CASSPLAGGGENIQYF
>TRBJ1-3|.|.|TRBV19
TGTGCCAGTAAAAGTGGTCTCCGGGGTAGGGGCTCTGGAAACACCATATATTTT
CASKSGLRGRGSGNTIYF
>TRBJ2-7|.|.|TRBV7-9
TGTGCCAGCAGCCGGGTAGTCGGTCAGACCGAGCAGTACTTC
CASSRVVGQTEQYF
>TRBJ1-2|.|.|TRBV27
TGTGCCAGCAGTTTAGGCCTACGAGGGGGCTACACCTTC
CASSLGLRGGYTF
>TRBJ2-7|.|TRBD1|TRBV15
TGTGCCACCAGCAGAGATAGGCGACAGGGGGCGTACGAGCAGTACTTC
CATSRDRRQGAYEQYF
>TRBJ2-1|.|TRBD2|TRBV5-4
TGTGCCAGCAGCATCTGGGGTCTTGGCGGGAGGACCAATGAGCAGTTCTTC
CASSIWGLGGRTNEQFF
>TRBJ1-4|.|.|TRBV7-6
TGTGCCAGCAGCCCTACCTCAACTAATGAAAAACTGTTTTTT
CASSPTSTNEKLFF
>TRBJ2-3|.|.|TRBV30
TGTGCCTGGAGTGTACTTCCGGGGGCGGATACGCAGTATTTT
CAWSVLPGADTQYF
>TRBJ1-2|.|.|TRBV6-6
TGTGCCAGCAGAGAGGTCGCGGGGTCTGGCTACACCTTC
CASREVAGSGYTF
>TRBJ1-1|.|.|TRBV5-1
TGCGCCAGCAGCTTGGACAGTCCCCACACTGAAGCTTTCTTT
CASSLDSPHTEAFF
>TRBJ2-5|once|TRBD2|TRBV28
TGTGCCAGCAGTTCACTCCTACGCGGGAGGGCATCGGAGACCCAGTACTTC
CASSSLLRGRASETQYF
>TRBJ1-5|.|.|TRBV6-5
TGTGCCAGCAGTTACAATGGCGGTAGCAATCAGCCCCAGCATTTT
CASSYNGGSNQPQHF
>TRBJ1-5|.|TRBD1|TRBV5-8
TGTGCCAGCAGCACCGGGACAGGGCAAGGTCAGCCCCAGCATTTT
CASSTGTGQGQPQHF
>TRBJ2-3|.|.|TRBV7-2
TGTGCCAGCAGCTGGGGGGCAGGTTACACAGATACGCAGTATTTT
CASSWGAGYTDTQYF
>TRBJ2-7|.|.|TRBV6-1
TGTGCCAGCAGCGACCGGTTCCAAGGCGAGCAGTACTTC
CASSDRFQGEQYF
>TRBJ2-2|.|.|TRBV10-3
TGTGCCATCAGTGAGTTGGCAGAAAGCACCGGGGAGCTGTTTTTT
CAISELAESTGELFF